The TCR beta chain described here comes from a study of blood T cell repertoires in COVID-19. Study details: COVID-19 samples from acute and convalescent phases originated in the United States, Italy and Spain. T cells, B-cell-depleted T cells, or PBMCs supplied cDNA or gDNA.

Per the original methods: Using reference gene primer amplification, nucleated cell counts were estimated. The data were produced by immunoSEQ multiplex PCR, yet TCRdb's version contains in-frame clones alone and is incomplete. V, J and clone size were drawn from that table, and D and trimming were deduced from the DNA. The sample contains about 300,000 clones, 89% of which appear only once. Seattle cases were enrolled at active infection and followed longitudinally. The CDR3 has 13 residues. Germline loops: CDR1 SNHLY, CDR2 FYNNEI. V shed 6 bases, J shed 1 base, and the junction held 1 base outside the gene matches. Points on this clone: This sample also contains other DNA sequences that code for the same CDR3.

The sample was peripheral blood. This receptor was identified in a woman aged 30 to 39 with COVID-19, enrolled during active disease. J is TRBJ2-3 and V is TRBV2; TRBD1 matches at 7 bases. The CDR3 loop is CASSGQGTDTQYF. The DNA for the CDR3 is TGTGCCAGCAGCGGACAGGGCACAGATACGCAGTATTTT. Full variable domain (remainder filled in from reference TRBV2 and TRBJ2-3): EPEVTQTPSHQVTQMGQEVILRCVPISNHLYFYWYRQILGQKVEFLVSFYNNEISEKSEIFDDQFSVERPDGSNFTLKIRSTKLEDSAMYFCASSGQGTDTQYFGPGTRLTVL.